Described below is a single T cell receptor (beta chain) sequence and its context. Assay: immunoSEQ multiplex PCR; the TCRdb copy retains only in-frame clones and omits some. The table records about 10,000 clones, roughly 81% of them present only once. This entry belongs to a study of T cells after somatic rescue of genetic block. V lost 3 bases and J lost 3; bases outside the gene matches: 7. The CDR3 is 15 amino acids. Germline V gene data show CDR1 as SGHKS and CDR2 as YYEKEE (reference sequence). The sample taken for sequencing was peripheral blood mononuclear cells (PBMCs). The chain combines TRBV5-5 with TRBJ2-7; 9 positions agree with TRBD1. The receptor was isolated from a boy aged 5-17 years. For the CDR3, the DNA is TGTGCCAGCAGCTCGAGGGGACAGGGAATCTACGAGCAGTACTTC. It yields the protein CASSSRGQGIYEQYF. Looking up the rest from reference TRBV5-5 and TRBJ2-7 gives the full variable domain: DAGVTQSPTHLIKTRGQQVTLRCSPISGHKSVSWYQQVLGQGPQFIFQYYEKEERGRGNFPDRFSARQFPNYSSELNVNALLLGDSALYLCASSSRGQGIYEQYFGPGTRLTVT.